The 16 T cell receptor beta chains given below trace back to one sample, sequenced in a study of PD-1 blockade in classical Hodgkin lymphoma. Brentuximab vedotin exposure varied among the patients, all of whom had relapsed after autologous stem cell transplantation. TCRdb's copy holds only in-frame clones and misses some; the assay was immunoSEQ multiplex PCR. The sample includes nearly 25,000 clones, more than 65% of them seen just once. Sequenced here: peripheral blood mononuclear cells (PBMCs), sampled at baseline. Receptors originate from a human donor with classical Hodgkin lymphoma.

The J gene is TRBJ2-3, the V gene TRBV9; D is possibly TRBD2 (6 bases). V was cut by 7 bases and J by 4 bases, with 22 bases left in between. The length of the CDR3 is 16 residues. Germline V lookup: CDR1 SGDLS, CDR2 YYNGEE. In DNA form, the CDR3 reads TGTGCCAGCGGACGCGGTCTAGCGTCTGAGGCAGATACGCAGTATTTT. It codes for CASGRGLASEADTQYF.

The chain is built from TRBV6-1 and TRBJ1-2; no clear D. This CDR3 comprises 12 residues. CDR1 is MNHNS and CDR2 is SASEGT in the germline V gene. V lost 7 bases, J lost 2 bases, and 8 bases lay in between. The CDR3 is CASTEGNYGYTF. As DNA, the CDR3 is TGTGCCAGCACGGAAGGCAACTATGGCTACACCTTC.

V and J are TRBV15 and TRBJ2-3; TRBD2 matches at 8 bases. Germline V CDR1 and CDR2: LNHNV, YYDKDF (reference sequence). Germline trimming cut 5 bases from V and 1 base from J; bases unmatched to any gene: 11. CDR3 size: 17 residues. The CDR3 DNA sequence: TGTGCCACCAGCTATTCCCTTAGCGGGGTGGGCACAGATACGCAGTATTTT. It codes for CATSYSLSGVGTDTQYF.

This chain uses TRBV29-1 with TRBJ1-1; D is uncertain. With 1 base removed from V and 4 bases from J, the gap between germline ends came to 1 base. The germline V gene has CDR1 SQVTM and CDR2 ANQGSEA. CDR3 length: 10 residues. The CDR3 region is CSVEATEAFF. In nucleotides, the CDR3 is TGCAGCGTTGAAGCCACTGAAGCTTTCTTT.

The J gene is TRBJ2-3, the V gene TRBV4-3, with a weak D call TRBD1 (6 bases). Per the germline V gene, CDR1 is LGHNA and CDR2 is YSLEER. The CDR3 length is 15 residues. Trimming removed 4 bases from V and 7 bases from J, with 18 bases in between. CDR3 loop: CASSPQGYGPYTQYF. CDR3 DNA: TGCGCCAGCAGCCCTCAGGGGTATGGTCCGTATACGCAGTATTTT.

In this sample, this clone turned up once. The chain employs TRBV19 and TRBJ2-5; perhaps TRBD2 as D (6 bases). This CDR3 has 14 residues. Trimming took off 3 bases at V and 4 bases at J, with 12 bases between the two ends. CDR1 and CDR2 (germline): LNHDA, SQIVND (reference sequence). CDR3 DNA: TGTGCCAGTAGTATCGCCACCGGGAGAGAGACCCAGTACTTC. Residues: CASSIATGRETQYF.

The J gene is TRBJ1-2, the V gene TRBV7-9; D unclear. In germline, CDR1 is SEHNR, CDR2 FQNEAQ (reference sequence). The V and J ends lost 1 base and 4 bases respectively, with 7 bases between them. This CDR3 comprises 13 residues. CDR3 residues: CASSLVAAYGYTF. In nucleotides, the CDR3 is TGTGCCAGCAGCTTAGTGGCGGCCTATGGCTACACCTTC.

V and J are TRBV6-6 and TRBJ2-2, with D possibly being TRBD2 (6 bases). The length of the CDR3 is 13 residues. V lost 8 bases, J lost 3 bases, and 10 bases lay in between. Germline values: CDR1 MNHNY, CDR2 SVGAGI (reference sequence). DNA for the CDR3: TGTGCCAGCTCCGGGGGATACACCGGGGAGCTGTTTTTT. This translates into CASSGGYTGELFF.

This chain links TRBV6-5 with TRBJ2-5; D is unresolved. This CDR3 is built from 12 residues. V shed 2 bases and J shed 5 bases, with 6 bases lying between them. Per germline, CDR1 MNHEY and CDR2 SVGAGI. The DNA for the CDR3 is TGTGCCAGCAGTTACGACGAGGAGACCCAGTACTTC. Translated, it gives CASSYDEETQYF.

The chain recombines TRBV27 with TRBJ1-1, with 7 bases aligning to TRBD1. CDR1 is MNHEY, CDR2 SMNVEV, per germline (reference sequence). This CDR3 is 12 amino acids long. After removal of 6 bases from V and 11 bases from J, the junction contained 9 bases not matched to a gene. The CDR3 is CASSPQGTVAFF. CDR3 sequence (DNA): TGTGCCAGCAGCCCACAGGGGACCGTGGCTTTCTTT.

The V and J genes are TRBV10-3 and TRBJ2-2; 9 bases align to TRBD1. In germline, CDR1 is ENHRY, CDR2 SYGVKD. This CDR3 contains 15 residues. The trim removed 4 bases at V and 4 bases at J, leaving 4 bases unmatched. In nucleotides, the CDR3 is TGTGCCATCAGTGTGGGACAGGGTGGCACCGGGGAGCTGTTTTTT. As protein: CAISVGQGGTGELFF.

The gene calls are TRBV28 and TRBJ1-3, with D hard to call. This CDR3 has 13 amino acids. The V and J ends lost 6 bases and 3 bases respectively, with 9 bases between them. In germline, CDR1 is MDHEN, CDR2 SYDVKM. In DNA form, the CDR3 reads TGTGCCAGCAGCCTGACGGTTGGAAACACCATATATTTT. It is translated as CASSLTVGNTIYF. The complete variable domain, with remaining parts taken from reference TRBV28 and TRBJ1-3, reads DVKVTQSSRYLVKRTGEKVFLECVQDMDHENMFWYRQDPGLGLRLIYFSYDVKMKEKGDIPEGYSVSREKKERFSLILESASTNQTSMYLCASSLTVGNTIYFGEGSWLTVV.

V is TRBV11-2 and J is TRBJ2-7; D might be TRBD1 (6 bases). Deletions cut 1 base from V and 1 base from J, with 11 bases between. The CDR3 totals 15 residues. Germline CDR1 is SGHAT and CDR2 is FQNNGV. The CDR3 nucleotides read TGTGCCAGCAGCTTAGGAGGGGGTAGTTCCTACGAGCAGTACTTC. It specifies CASSLGGGSSYEQYF.

As to this clone: Relative to the germline gene, one junction end is altered; a read error may explain this. The chain joins TRBV5-5 to TRBJ1-1, with 8 positions matching TRBD1. This CDR3 is built from 14 residues. Germline CDR1 SGHKS, CDR2 YYEKEE (reference sequence). CDR3 sequence: CASSVGQGYTEAFF. In DNA, the CDR3 is TGCGCCAGCAGCGTCGGACAGGGCTACACTGAAGCTTTCTTT.

The rearrangement uses TRBV5-6 and TRBJ1-1; D may be TRBD1 (5 bases). The ends were cut back, 4 bases at V and 5 bases at J, with 12 bases in the middle. The length of the CDR3 is 13 residues. Looked up from germline, CDR1 is SGHDT and CDR2 is YYEEEE. The CDR3 here is CASSPPGGTEAFF. In DNA form, the CDR3 reads TGTGCCAGCAGCCCGCCCGGGGGAACTGAAGCTTTCTTT.

V usage is TRBV7-8 and J usage is TRBJ2-1; 7 nucleotides match TRBD2. Germline CDR1 is SGHVS and CDR2 is FQNEAQ. The V and J ends lost 1 base and 12 bases, in that order; junction bases with no gene match: 3. The CDR3 spans 12 residues. The DNA of the CDR3 is TGTGCCAGCAGCTTAGTCACGGGGGGGCAGTTCTTC. Translated, it gives CASSLVTGGQFF. Full variable domain (remainder filled in from reference TRBV7-8 and TRBJ2-1): GAGVSQSPRYKVAKRGQDVALRCDPISGHVSLFWYQQALGQGPEFLTYFQNEAQLDKSGLPSDRFFAERPEGSVSTLKIQRTQQEDSAVYLCASSLVTGGQFFGPGTRLTVL.